These 24 T cell receptor beta chains were all obtained from the same sample, sequenced in a study of circulating and synovial CD4+ cells in juvenile arthritis. Clones were sequenced by immunoSEQ multiplex PCR, and TCRdb holds only the in-frame ones, with some missing. The sample consists of fewer than 40,000 clones, nearly 97% of them appearing once. The sample consisted of CD4+ T cells from blood. The receptors shown here come from a human donor with juvenile idiopathic arthritis.

CDR3: CASSYSSGRYNEQFF. CDR3 coding DNA: TGTGCCAGCAGTTACTCTAGCGGGCGATACAATGAGCAGTTCTTC. The V and J genes are TRBV6-5 and TRBJ2-1, with TRBD2 matching over 7 bases. The CDR3 is 15 amino acids. Losses at the gene ends were 0 bases for V and 4 bases for J; bases not matched to a gene: 3. Germline V gives CDR1 MNHEY, CDR2 SVGAGI.

In regard to this clone: This sample includes further DNA sequences coding for the same CDR3. This sequence joins TRBV30 and TRBJ1-1, with a possible D match to TRBD1 (6 bases). The CDR3 sequence is 15 residues long. Between the trimmed V and J ends, which lost 4 bases and 8 bases, there was a span of 23 bases. Germline loops: CDR1 GTSNPN, CDR2 SVGIG (reference sequence). The CDR3 nucleotides are TGTGCCTGGACCTATTTTGGGGGCGCCCCCCCCGAAGCTTTCTTT. This codes for CAWTYFGGAPPEAFF.

This chain uses TRBV29-1 with TRBJ1-2; D is possibly TRBD1 (5 bases). V was clipped by 4 bases and J by 8 bases, with 14 bases between them. The CDR3 has 12 residues. Germline V CDR1 and CDR2: SQVTM, ANQGSEA. The CDR3 sequence is CSVVREGWGYTF. The DNA for the CDR3 is TGCAGCGTTGTTCGGGAGGGGTGGGGCTACACCTTC.

This clone was counted only a few times. The CDR3 is CASRPRGTEAFF. CDR3 bases: TGTGCCAGCAGGCCTCGGGGCACTGAAGCTTTCTTT. This chain links TRBV6-5 with TRBJ1-1; D not resolved. Trimming stripped 6 bases from V and 4 bases from J, with 9 bases between. Per the germline V gene, CDR1 is MNHEY and CDR2 is SVGAGI. CDR3 length: 12 amino acids.

The chain has TRBV4-2 and TRBJ2-5; TRBD2 aligns across 14 bases. V lost 4 bases and J lost 4; bases outside the gene matches: 11. The germline V gene has CDR1 LGHNA and CDR2 YNFKEQ. The CDR3 is 18 residues long. The CDR3 region has the DNA TGTGCCAGCAGCCCAGGGACTAGCGGGAGCACATTTGGAGAGACCCAGTACTTC. It translates to CASSPGTSGSTFGETQYF.

The chain employs TRBV4-3 and TRBJ1-1; 7 nucleotides match TRBD1. The germline gives CDR1 LGHNA, CDR2 YSLEER. Trimming cost V 0 bases and J 10 bases; bases outside gene matches: 5. The CDR3 runs to 13 residues. CDR3 DNA sequence: TGCGCCAGCAGCCAAGAAAGTACAGGGGTAGCTTTCTTT. Its protein product is CASSQESTGVAFF.

For this clone: A junction boundary mismatches the germline segment, possibly from a read error. This same CDR3 is encoded by further DNA sequences in the sample. The CDR3 nucleotides are TGTGCCAGCAGCCACATGACAGGGGACTATAATTCCCCCCTCCACTTT. It encodes CASSHMTGDYNSPLHF. This chain links TRBV5-4 with TRBJ1-6; 8 bases agree with TRBD1. The V gene's germline CDR1 is SGHNT and CDR2 YYREEE (reference sequence). CDR3 size: 16 residues.

This rearrangement joins TRBV7-6 to TRBJ2-3; 9 nucleotides agree with TRBD2. The CDR3 length is 14 residues. Losses at the gene ends were 5 bases for V and 4 bases for J; bases not matched to a gene: 4. Germline CDR1 reads SGHVS; CDR2 reads FNYEAQ. CDR3 amino acids: CASSRGRAADTQYF. CDR3 bases: TGTGCCAGCAGCCGCGGGAGGGCCGCAGATACGCAGTATTTT.

This chain uses TRBV18 with TRBJ2-1; D unresolved. CDR3 length: 14 residues. Trimming stripped 3 bases from V and 8 bases from J, with 14 bases between. Germline V gives CDR1 KGHSH, CDR2 LQKENI. CDR3 protein: CASSPPSGTDEQFF. CDR3 nucleotide sequence: TGTGCCAGCTCACCCCCCTCAGGTACGGATGAGCAGTTCTTC.

The chain uses TRBV5-1 and TRBJ1-2; D remains ambiguous. Trimming pared 1 base from V and 2 bases from J, leaving 6 bases between. This CDR3 is built from 13 residues. Germline CDR1 SGHRS, CDR2 YFSETQ. The CDR3 region is CASSLSRNYGYTF. The CDR3 nucleotides are TGCGCCAGCAGCTTGTCGCGGAACTATGGCTACACCTTC.

This clone was recorded only once. This chain links TRBV7-3 with TRBJ2-7; 9 nucleotides match TRBD2. Trimming at V came to 5 bases and at J to 2 bases, leaving 7 bases not matched to a gene. Germline lookup yields CDR1 SGHTA and CDR2 FQGTGA. The CDR3 length is 15 residues. The CDR3 DNA reads as TGTGCCAGCAGCCGCGGGGGGGATCGGGCCTACGAGCAGTACTTC. Residues: CASSRGGDRAYEQYF.

Turning to this clone: Germline is not matched at one junction end, which may reflect a read error. The same CDR3 is also encoded by other DNA sequences in this sample. This chain joins TRBV6-1 and TRBJ1-1; tentatively, D is TRBD1 (6 bases). The CDR3 spans 14 residues. Germline-derived CDR1 and CDR2 are MNHNS and SASEGT. CDR3 DNA: TGTGCCAGCAGACAGACAGGACCTAGCACTGAGGCTTTCTTT. It encodes CASRQTGPSTEAFF.

This chain connects TRBV29-1 to TRBJ1-2; possible D gene TRBD1, 6 bases. CDR3 length equals 11 residues. Trimming left V 6 bases short and J 8 bases short, with 13 bases between. Germline V gives CDR1 SQVTM, CDR2 ANQGSEA. The CDR3 loop reads CSVADRMGYTF. As DNA, the CDR3 is TGCAGCGTAGCCGACAGGATGGGCTACACCTTC.

V is TRBV19 and J is TRBJ2-3, with D tentatively TRBD2 (6 bases). Per the germline V gene, CDR1 is LNHDA and CDR2 is SQIVND (reference sequence). Trimming removed 5 bases from V and 5 bases from J, with 20 bases in between. This CDR3 region has 16 residues. The CDR3 is CASSPISGPGRDTQYF. CDR3 coding DNA: TGTGCCAGTAGTCCTATTAGCGGTCCGGGACGAGATACGCAGTATTTT.

The chain couples TRBV9 to TRBJ2-2; TRBD2 aligns across 7 bases. CDR3 size: 14 residues. Germline-derived CDR1 and CDR2 are SGDLS and YYNGEE. V dropped 6 bases and J dropped 5; count of bases not matched to a gene: 7. The chain's CDR3 is CASTGRANTGELFF. The CDR3 bases are TGTGCCAGCACGGGGAGGGCTAATACCGGGGAGCTGTTTTTT.

This chain connects TRBV4-2 to TRBJ1-4; a weak D match, TRBD1 (6 bases). Trimming shortened V by 0 bases and J by 1 base, and 9 bases separated the two germline ends. The CDR3 totals 16 residues. Germline lookup yields CDR1 LGHNA and CDR2 YNFKEQ. CDR3 protein: CASSQEGAGTNEKLFF. As DNA, the CDR3 is TGTGCCAGCAGCCAAGAGGGGGCAGGAACTAATGAAAAACTGTTTTTT.

The chain links TRBV2 to TRBJ2-3; D gene unclear. The length of the CDR3 is 15 residues. Germline V lookup: CDR1 SNHLY, CDR2 FYNNEI. V lost 6 bases and J 0 bases, leaving 13 bases between the germline ends. In DNA, the CDR3 is TGTGCCAGCAGGGTAGACACAGCTAGCACAGATACGCAGTATTTT. This gives the protein CASRVDTASTDTQYF.

This chain connects TRBV30 to TRBJ1-1; D gene ambiguous. The ends were cut back, 5 bases at V and 7 bases at J, with 8 bases in the middle. The V gene's germline CDR1 is GTSNPN and CDR2 SVGIG (reference sequence). The CDR3 is 10 amino acids. The CDR3 sequence is CAWGRVEAFF. The DNA of the CDR3 is TGTGCCTGGGGGCGGGTTGAAGCTTTCTTT.

The chain recombines TRBV6-1 with TRBJ2-7, with TRBD1 identical over 9 bases. CDR3 length equals 15 residues. The junction had 11 bases not matched to a gene; V was cut back by 6 bases and J by 5 bases. Germline V gives CDR1 MNHNS, CDR2 SASEGT. CDR3 coding DNA: TGTGCCAGCAGGTACCCGGACAGGGGTTTTAACGAGCAGTACTTC. Its translation: CASRYPDRGFNEQYF.

A remark on this clone: Germline and junction disagree at one end, which may indicate a read error. V usage is TRBV7-6 and J usage is TRBJ2-5; 7 nucleotides align to TRBD2. The CDR3 totals 15 residues. Germline CDR1 SGHVS, CDR2 FNYEAQ. CDR3 nucleotide sequence: TGTGCTAGCAGCTTAGGTGGACTAGGGGCGGAGACCCAGTACTTC. Amino acid sequence: CASSLGGLGAETQYF.

Details on this clone: A junction end diverges from the germline sequence, so it may reflect a read error. The V gene is TRBV6-6, the J gene TRBJ1-5; perhaps TRBD1 as D (6 bases). Germline-derived CDR1 and CDR2 are MNHNY and SVGAGI (reference sequence). This CDR3 is 16 amino acids long. CDR3 DNA: TGTGCCAGCAGTTACCTAACTCGGGGGGGCAAGCAGCCCCAGCATTTT. Encoded protein: CASSYLTRGGKQPQHF.

The count of this clone is one. The V and J genes are TRBV9 and TRBJ2-3; D may be TRBD2 (5 bases). The CDR3 is 14 residues long. V was trimmed by 3 bases and J by 3 bases, leaving 11 bases between them. CDR1 SGDLS and CDR2 YYNGEE come from the germline V gene. In DNA form, the CDR3 reads TGTGCCAGCAGCGCACATCCGGGGACAGATACGCAGTATTTT. This gives the protein CASSAHPGTDTQYF.

The V call is TRBV27, the J call TRBJ2-1, with 11 positions matching TRBD2. V trimming: 5 bases; J trimming: 3 bases; junction bases outside the gene matches: 6. CDR3 length equals 16 residues. The germline CDR1 and CDR2 sequences are MNHEY and SMNVEV (reference sequence). CDR3 nucleotide sequence: TGTGCCAGCAGTAAAAAACTAGCGGGAGTCTACAATGAGCAGTTCTTC. It codes for CASSKKLAGVYNEQFF.

The genes are TRBV5-1 and TRBJ1-6; D is undetermined. V lost 0 bases to trimming and J lost 0 bases, with 4 bases between them. Germline values: CDR1 SGHRS, CDR2 YFSETQ. This CDR3 spans 15 amino acids. The CDR3, as DNA: TGCGCCAGCAGCTTGGTCAGCTCCTATAATTCACCCCTCCACTTT. This gives the protein CASSLVSSYNSPLHF.